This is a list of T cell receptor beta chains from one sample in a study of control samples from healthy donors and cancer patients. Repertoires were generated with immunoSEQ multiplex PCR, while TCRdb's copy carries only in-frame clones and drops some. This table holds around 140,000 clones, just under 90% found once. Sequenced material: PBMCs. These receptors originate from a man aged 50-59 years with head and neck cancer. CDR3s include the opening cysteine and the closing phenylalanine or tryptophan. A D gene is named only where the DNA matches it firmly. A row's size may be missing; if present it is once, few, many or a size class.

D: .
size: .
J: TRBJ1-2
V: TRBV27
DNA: TGTGCCAGCAGTCCCGGCCGATACTATGGCTACACCTTC
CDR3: CASSPGRYYGYTF

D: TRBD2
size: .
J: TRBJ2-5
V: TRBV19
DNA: TGTGCCAGTAGTAGGGTAACTAGCGGAGACCAAGAGACCCAGTACTTC
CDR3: CASSRVTSGDQETQYF

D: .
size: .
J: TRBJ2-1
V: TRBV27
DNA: TGTGCCAGCAGTTTTGGGGGGTTTACCTACAATGAGCAGTTCTTC
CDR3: CASSFGGFTYNEQFF

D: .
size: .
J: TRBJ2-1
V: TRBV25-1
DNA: TGTGCCAGCAGTGAGGGACCACCTAGTGGCCATGAGCAGTTCTTC
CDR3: CASSEGPPSGHEQFF

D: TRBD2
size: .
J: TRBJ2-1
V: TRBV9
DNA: TGTGCCAGCAGCGTACGCGGGAGGCCATCTGTAAATGAGCAGTTCTTC
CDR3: CASSVRGRPSVNEQFF

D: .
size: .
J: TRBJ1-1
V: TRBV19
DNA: TGTGCCAGTAGCCAGAGCAACAGGGCCACTGAAGCTTTCTTT
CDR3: CASSQSNRATEAFF

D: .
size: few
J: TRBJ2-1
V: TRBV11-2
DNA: TGTGCCAGCAGCTTAAGTTTGGGGTCGGCTGAGCAGTTCTTC
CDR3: CASSLSLGSAEQFF

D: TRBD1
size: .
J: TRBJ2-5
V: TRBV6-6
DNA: TGTGCCAGCAGTCCCCCTGACGCCGTAAGGGGGCGAGAGACCCAGTACTTC
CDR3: CASSPPDAVRGRETQYF

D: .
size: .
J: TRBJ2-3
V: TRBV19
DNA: TGTGCCAGTAGTATTGGACTAGGGGGATTTGGAGATACGCAGTATTTT
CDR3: CASSIGLGGFGDTQYF

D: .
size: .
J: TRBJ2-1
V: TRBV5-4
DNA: TGTGCCAGCAGTACCCCTTCAGATGGGCATGAGCAGTTCTTC
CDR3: CASSTPSDGHEQFF

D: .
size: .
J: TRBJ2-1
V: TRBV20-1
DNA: TGCAGTGCTAGTCCCCACGGCGTACGAAGCTCCTACAATGAGCAGTTCTTC
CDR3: CSASPHGVRSSYNEQFF

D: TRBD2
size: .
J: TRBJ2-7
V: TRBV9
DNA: TGTGCCAGCAGCCCCAGGGCGGGAGGTTACGAGCAGTACTTC
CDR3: CASSPRAGGYEQYF

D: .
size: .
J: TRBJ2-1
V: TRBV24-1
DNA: TGTGCCACCAGTGATTGGGGGCGCTATGAGCAGTTCTTC
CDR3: CATSDWGRYEQFF

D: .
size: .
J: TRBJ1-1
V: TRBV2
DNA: TGTGCCAGTAAGAGGTCCCCAGGGAACACTGAAGCTTTCTTT
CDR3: CASKRSPGNTEAFF

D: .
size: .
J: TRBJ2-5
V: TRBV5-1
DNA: TGCGCCAGCAGCTTGGACAGGGAGGGGGAGACCCAGTACTTC
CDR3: CASSLDREGETQYF

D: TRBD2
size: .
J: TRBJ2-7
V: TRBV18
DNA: TGTGCCAGCTCACCGCTCACTAGCGGACCCTACGAGCAGTACTTC
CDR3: CASSPLTSGPYEQYF

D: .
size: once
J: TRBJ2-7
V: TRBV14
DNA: TGTGCCAGCAGCCGCGTAACGGGACAAGCCTACGAGCAGTACTTC
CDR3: CASSRVTGQAYEQYF

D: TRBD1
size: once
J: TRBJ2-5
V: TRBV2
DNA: TGTGCCAGCAGGAAGGGACAGGGGTCCGGGACCCAGTACTTC
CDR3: CASRKGQGSGTQYF

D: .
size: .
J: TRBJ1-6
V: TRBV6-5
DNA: TGTGCCAGCAGTTACTCGAGGGTCGGTAATTCACCCCTCCACTTT
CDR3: CASSYSRVGNSPLHF

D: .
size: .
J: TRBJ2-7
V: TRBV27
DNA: TGTGCCACCCGGGCAGACCGACCTTCCCGTGGCTACGAGCAGTACTTC
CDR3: CATRADRPSRGYEQYF

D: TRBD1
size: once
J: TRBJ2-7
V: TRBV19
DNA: TGTGCCAGTAGTATGTTCGGACAGGGGCTCTCCTACGAGCAGTACTTC
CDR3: CASSMFGQGLSYEQYF

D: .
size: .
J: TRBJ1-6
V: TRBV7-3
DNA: TGTGCCAGCAGCTTATCAGTTAATTCACCCCTCCACTTT
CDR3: CASSLSVNSPLHF

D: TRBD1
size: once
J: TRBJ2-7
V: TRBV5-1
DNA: TGCGCCAGCAGCTCTCAGGGACAGGCCTCCTACGAGCAGTACTTC
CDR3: CASSSQGQASYEQYF

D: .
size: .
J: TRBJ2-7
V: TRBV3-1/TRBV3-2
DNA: TGTGCCAGCAGCCAAGGTAAGCACGCCTCCTACGAGCAGTACTTC
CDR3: CASSQGKHASYEQYF

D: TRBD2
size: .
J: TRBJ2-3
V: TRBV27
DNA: TGTGCCAGCACCCCTAGCGGGGGGACCACAGATACGCAGTATTTT
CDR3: CASTPSGGTTDTQYF

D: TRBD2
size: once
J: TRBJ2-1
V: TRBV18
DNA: TGTGCCAGCTCACCAGGGACTAGCGGGGGGAACAATGAGCAGTTCTTC
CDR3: CASSPGTSGGNNEQFF

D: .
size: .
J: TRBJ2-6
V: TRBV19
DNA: TGTGCCAGTAGTCCATCGTCTGGGGCCAACGTCCTGACTTTC
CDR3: CASSPSSGANVLTF

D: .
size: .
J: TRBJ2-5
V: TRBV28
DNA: TGTGCCAGCAGTTTTCAGAACCAAGAGACCCAGTACTTC
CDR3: CASSFQNQETQYF

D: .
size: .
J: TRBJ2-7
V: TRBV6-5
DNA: TGTGCCAGCGGACTTGGGTCCTACGAGCAGTACTTC
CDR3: CASGLGSYEQYF

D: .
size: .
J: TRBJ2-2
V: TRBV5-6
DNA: TGTGCCAGCAGAGCCCGGAACACCGGGGAGCTGTTTTTT
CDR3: CASRARNTGELFF

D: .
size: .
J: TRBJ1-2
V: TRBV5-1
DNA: TGCGCCAGCAAGTTGACTGGCGCTTCCTATGGCTACACCTTC
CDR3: CASKLTGASYGYTF

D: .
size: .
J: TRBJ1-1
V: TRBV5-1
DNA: TGCGCCAGCCCGATGCCTGAAGCTTTCTTT
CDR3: CASPMPEAFF

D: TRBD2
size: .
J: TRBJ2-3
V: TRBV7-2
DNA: TGTGCCAGCAGCCCTCGGACTAGCGCAGTAGATACGCAGTATTTT
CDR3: CASSPRTSAVDTQYF

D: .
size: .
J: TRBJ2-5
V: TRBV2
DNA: TGTGCCAGCAGTGAGGACAGCGGTGGAGAGACCCAGTACTTC
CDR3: CASSEDSGGETQYF

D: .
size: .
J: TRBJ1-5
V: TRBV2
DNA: TGTGCCAGCGGAGACTACGGTCCCAATCAGCCCCAGCATTTT
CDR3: CASGDYGPNQPQHF

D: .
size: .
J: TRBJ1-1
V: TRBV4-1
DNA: TGCGCCAGCAGCCTAGGCCCAGGGGCTGGCACTGAAGCTTTCTTT
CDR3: CASSLGPGAGTEAFF

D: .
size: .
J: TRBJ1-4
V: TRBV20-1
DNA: TGCAGTGCAGGGGGTAATGAAAAACTGTTTTTT
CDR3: CSAGGNEKLFF

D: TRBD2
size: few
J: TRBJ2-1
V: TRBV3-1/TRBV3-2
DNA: TGTGCCAGCAGCCGAGGGACTAGCGGTTCCTACAATGAGCAGTTCTTC
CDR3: CASSRGTSGSYNEQFF

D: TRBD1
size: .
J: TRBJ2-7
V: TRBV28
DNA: TGTGCCAGCACTGGTCGGGACAGGGTCTCCTACGAGCAGTACTTC
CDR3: CASTGRDRVSYEQYF

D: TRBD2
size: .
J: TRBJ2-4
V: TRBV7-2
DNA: TGTGCCAGCAGCTTAGAGGCGGCTAGCGGGAGTCTAGCCAAAAACATTCAGTACTTC
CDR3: CASSLEAASGSLAKNIQYF

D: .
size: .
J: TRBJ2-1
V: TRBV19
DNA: TGTGCCACTGCAAAAAGGGGTTCCTTTTACAATGAGCAGTTCTTC
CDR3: CATAKRGSFYNEQFF

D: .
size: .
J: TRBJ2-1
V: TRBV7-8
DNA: TGTGCCAGCAGCTCGGGAGTGGCAGGCTACAATGAGCAGTTCTTC
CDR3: CASSSGVAGYNEQFF

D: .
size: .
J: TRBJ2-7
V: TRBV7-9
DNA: TGTGCCAGCAGCTCTGGGACCTCTACCTACGAGCAGTACTTC
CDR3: CASSSGTSTYEQYF

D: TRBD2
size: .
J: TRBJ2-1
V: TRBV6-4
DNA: TGTGCCAGCAGTGACTCAGGCGGGAGGGCCGTCGATGAGCAGTTCTTC
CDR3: CASSDSGGRAVDEQFF

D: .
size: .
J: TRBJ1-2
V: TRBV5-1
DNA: TGCGCCAGCAGATTTGAGAGTAACTATGGCTACACCTTC
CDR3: CASRFESNYGYTF

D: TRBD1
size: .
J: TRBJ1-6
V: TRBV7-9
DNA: TGTGCCAGCAGCTCCTCCGGGACAGGGGGTTCACCCCTCCACTTT
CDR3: CASSSSGTGGSPLHF

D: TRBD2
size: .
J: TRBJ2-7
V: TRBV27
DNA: TGTGCCAGCAGCCTTATCGATACAAGCGGGAGTGTGTACGAGCAGTACTTC
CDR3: CASSLIDTSGSVYEQYF

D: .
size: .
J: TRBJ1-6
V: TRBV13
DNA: TGTGCCAGCAGCTCTCGGGGGAGGGTGGATTCACCCCTCCACTTT
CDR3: CASSSRGRVDSPLHF

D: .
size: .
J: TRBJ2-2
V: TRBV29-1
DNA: TGCAGCGTTGTGGCGAACACCGGGGAGCTGTTTTTT
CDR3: CSVVANTGELFF

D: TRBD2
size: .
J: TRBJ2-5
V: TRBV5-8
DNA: TGTGCCAGCAGCCGAGGGGGGGCTAGCGGGGGCCGGACCCAGTACTTC
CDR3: CASSRGGASGGRTQYF

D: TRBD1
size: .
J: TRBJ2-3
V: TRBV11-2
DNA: TGTGCCAGCAGCTCAAGGACAGGGAACACAGATACGCAGTATTTT
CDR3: CASSSRTGNTDTQYF

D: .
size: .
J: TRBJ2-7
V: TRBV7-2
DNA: TGTGCCAGCAGCTCGGGACCGCGCTACGAGCAGTACTTC
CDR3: CASSSGPRYEQYF

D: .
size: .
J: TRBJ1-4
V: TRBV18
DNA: TGTGCCAGCTCCCCCCGGGGGACCGGGGAGGGAAAACTGTTTTTT
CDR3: CASSPRGTGEGKLFF

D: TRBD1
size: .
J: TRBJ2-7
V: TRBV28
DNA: TGTGCCAGCAGCCTTTTCGGGACAGGGGTACACGAGCAGTACTTC
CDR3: CASSLFGTGVHEQYF

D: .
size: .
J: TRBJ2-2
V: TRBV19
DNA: TGTGCCAGTAGTATCTCAGGTTCCTATCCGCCCGGGGAGCTGTTTTTT
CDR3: CASSISGSYPPGELFF

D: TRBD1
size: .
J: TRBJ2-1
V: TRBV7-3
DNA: TGTGCCAGCAGCTCAGGGGGCACTGAGCAGTTCTTC
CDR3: CASSSGGTEQFF

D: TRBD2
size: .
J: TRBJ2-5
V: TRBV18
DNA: TGTGCCAGCTCACCATCGGCTAGCGGGGGGGCCCGAGGAGAGACCCAGTACTTC
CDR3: CASSPSASGGARGETQYF

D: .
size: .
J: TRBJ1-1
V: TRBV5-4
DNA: TGTGCCAGCAGCTTTGGAGGGACTTCAACCCCCTTTGAAGCTTTCTTT
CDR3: CASSFGGTSTPFEAFF